This T cell receptor (beta chain) originates from a study of blood T cell repertoires in COVID-19. Study summary: From the United States, Italy and Spain came samples of acute and convalescent COVID-19.

Germline CDR1 and CDR2: MNHEY and SVGAGI. Between the trimmed V and J ends, which lost 2 bases and 2 bases, there was a span of 9 bases. The CDR3 consists of 14 residues. Sequenced by immunoSEQ multiplex PCR; TCRdb stores in-frame clones only, minus some. This table has approximately 300,000 clones, 90% appearing once. The Seattle patients, enrolled during active infection, were followed longitudinally. The chain links TRBV6-5 to TRBJ2-5, with D perhaps TRBD1 (6 bases). The receptor was isolated from a woman between 40 and 55 years old with COVID-19, enrolled during active disease. Specimen: peripheral blood. DNA for the CDR3: TGTGCCAGCAGTTACCGGCAGGGGCAAGAGACCCAGTACTTC. This translates into CASSYRQGQETQYF.